This passage covers 9 T cell receptor beta chains from one sample sequenced in a study of cytomegalovirus exposure and HLA in healthy donors. The PCR employed 60 Vbeta primers together with 13 Jbeta primers. Sequenced by immunoSEQ multiplex PCR; TCRdb stores in-frame clones only, minus some. The data show approximately 99,000 clones, with over 75% seen just once and 4.5% to 6.5% held by the top ten. The sequenced material came from PBMCs. The receptors here all came from a man aged 40-49 years in good health and CMV-seropositive.

The V and J genes are TRBV4-1 and TRBJ2-4; D possibly corresponds to TRBD1 (6 bases). Germline-derived CDR1 and CDR2 are MGHRA and YSYEKL. Trimming removed 3 bases from V and 1 base from J, with 16 bases in between. This CDR3 comprises 17 residues. The CDR3 here is CASSHPTGYGAKNIQYF. Written as DNA, the CDR3 is TGCGCCAGCAGCCACCCTACAGGGTATGGCGCCAAAAACATTCAGTACTTC.

The chain has TRBV7-2 and TRBJ2-5, with D uncertain. The end of the DNA fits TRBJ2-7 better, so the J call may be wrong. The CDR3 length is 11 residues. In germline, CDR1 is SGHTA, CDR2 FQGNSA. CDR3 nucleotides: TGTGCCAGCAGCTTGTCCTACGAGCAGTACTTC. Translation gives CASSLSYEQYF.

The rearrangement links TRBV6-1 to TRBJ2-1; TRBD2 agrees at 7 bases. The germline V gene has CDR1 MNHNS and CDR2 SASEGT. There are 16 residues in the CDR3. V dropped 3 bases and J dropped 3; count of bases not matched to a gene: 8. CDR3 residues: CASSDGAGVGYNEQFF. The DNA of the CDR3 is TGTGCCAGCAGTGACGGGGCGGGAGTGGGCTACAATGAGCAGTTCTTC.

The chain employs TRBV21-1 and TRBJ2-3; the D call TRBD2 from the table was never checked on the DNA. TRBV21-1 is flagged as a pseudogene. The CDR3 has 17 amino acids. DNA for the CDR3: TGTGCCAGCAGCACCAGAACTAGCGGAAAAGTCACAGATACGCAGTATTTT. This codes for CASSTRTSGKVTDTQYF.

This rearrangement joins TRBV19 to TRBJ1-2; TRBD1 agrees at 8 bases. Germline V gene lookup returns CDR1 LNHDA and CDR2 SQIVND (reference sequence). The CDR3 has 13 residues. Trimming at V came to 3 bases and at J to 7 bases, leaving 4 bases not matched to a gene. The CDR3 nucleotides are TGTGCCAGTAGTATGACAGGGGAGGTTGGCTACACCTTC. Translating gives CASSMTGEVGYTF.

The table lists this clone with a count of one. One end of the junction is discordant with germline, which a read error may explain. The chain couples TRBV9 to TRBJ2-4; D perhaps matches TRBD2 (6 bases). The germline gives CDR1 SGDLS, CDR2 YYNGEE. The CDR3 consists of 13 residues. The chain's CDR3 is CASSVSGQNSQYF. The CDR3, as DNA: TGTGCCAGCAGCGTTAGCGGCCAAAACAGTCAGTACTTC.

V gene TRBV5-4 combines with J gene TRBJ2-6, with D possibly being TRBD1 (5 bases). V was cut by 4 bases and J by 1 base, with 12 bases left in between. CDR1 and CDR2 from the germline V gene are SGHNT and YYREEE (reference sequence). The CDR3 sequence is 16 residues long. CDR3 loop: CASSEVSGSGANVLTF. The CDR3 DNA follows: TGTGCCAGCAGCGAAGTGTCAGGGTCTGGGGCCAACGTCCTGACTTTC.

The V call is TRBV2, the J call TRBJ2-7; the D gene is possibly TRBD1 (6 bases). This CDR3 contains 14 residues. Germline-derived CDR1 and CDR2 are SNHLY and FYNNEI. Trimming removed 5 bases from V and 3 bases from J, with 14 bases in between. This CDR3 is CASSPDRPLYEQYF. The CDR3 DNA reads as TGTGCCAGCAGTCCCGACAGGCCCCTCTACGAGCAGTACTTC.

The chain is built from TRBV5-6 and TRBJ2-7; the match to TRBD1 covers 9 bases. Germline CDR1 reads SGHDT; CDR2 reads YYEEEE. The CDR3 consists of 17 residues. With V trimmed by 6 bases and J by 7 bases, 20 bases remained unmatched. The CDR3: CASTRDRGRRGPPEQYF. Written as DNA, the CDR3 is TGTGCCAGCACCCGCGACAGGGGGAGGAGGGGCCCGCCGGAGCAGTACTTC. Using reference TRBV5-6 and TRBJ2-7 for the parts outside the CDR3, the full variable domain is DAGVTQSPTHLIKTRGQQVTLRCSPKSGHDTVSWYQQALGQGPQFIFQYYEEEERQRGNFPDRFSGHQFPNYSSELNVNALLLGDSALYLCASTRDRGRRGPPEQYFGPGTRLTVT.